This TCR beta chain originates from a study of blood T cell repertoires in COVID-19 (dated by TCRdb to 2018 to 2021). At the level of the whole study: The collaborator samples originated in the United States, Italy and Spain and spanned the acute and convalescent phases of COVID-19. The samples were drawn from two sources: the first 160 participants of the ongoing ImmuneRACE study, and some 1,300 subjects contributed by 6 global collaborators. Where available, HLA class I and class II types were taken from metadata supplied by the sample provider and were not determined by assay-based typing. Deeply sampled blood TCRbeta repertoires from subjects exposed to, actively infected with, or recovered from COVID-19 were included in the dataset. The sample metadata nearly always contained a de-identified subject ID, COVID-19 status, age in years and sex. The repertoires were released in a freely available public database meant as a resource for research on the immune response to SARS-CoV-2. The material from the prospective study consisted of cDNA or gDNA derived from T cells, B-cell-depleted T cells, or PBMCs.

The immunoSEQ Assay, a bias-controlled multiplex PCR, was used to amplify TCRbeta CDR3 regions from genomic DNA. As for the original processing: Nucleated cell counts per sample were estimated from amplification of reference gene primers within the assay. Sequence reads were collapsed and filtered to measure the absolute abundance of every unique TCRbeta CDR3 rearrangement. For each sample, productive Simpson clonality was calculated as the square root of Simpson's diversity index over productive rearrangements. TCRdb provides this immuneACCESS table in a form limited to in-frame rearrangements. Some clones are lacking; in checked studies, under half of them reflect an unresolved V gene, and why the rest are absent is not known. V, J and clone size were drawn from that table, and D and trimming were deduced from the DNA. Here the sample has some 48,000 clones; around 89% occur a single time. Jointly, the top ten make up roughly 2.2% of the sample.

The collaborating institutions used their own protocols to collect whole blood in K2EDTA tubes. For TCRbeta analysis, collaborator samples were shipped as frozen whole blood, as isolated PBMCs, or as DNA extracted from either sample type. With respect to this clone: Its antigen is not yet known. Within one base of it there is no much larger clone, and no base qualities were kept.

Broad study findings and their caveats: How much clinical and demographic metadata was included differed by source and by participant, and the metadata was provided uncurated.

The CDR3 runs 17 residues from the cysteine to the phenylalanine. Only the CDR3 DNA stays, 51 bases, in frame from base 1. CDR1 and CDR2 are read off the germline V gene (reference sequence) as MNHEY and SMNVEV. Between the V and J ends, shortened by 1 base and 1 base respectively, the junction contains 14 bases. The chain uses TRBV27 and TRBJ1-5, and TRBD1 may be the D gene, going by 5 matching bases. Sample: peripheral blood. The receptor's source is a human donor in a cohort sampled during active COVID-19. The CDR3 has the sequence CASSLYWVGGSNQPQHF. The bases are TGTGCCAGCAGTTTATACTGGGTGGGGGGGAGCAATCAGCCCCAGCATTTT.